A selection of T cell receptor beta chains follows, all from one sample in a study of OX40 agonist ivuxolimab in advanced cancers. Here immunoSEQ multiplex PCR was the method, and the copy in TCRdb shows in-frame clones only, minus some. The table records fewer than 85,000 clones, roughly 90% of them present only once. The specimen was CD4+ or CD8+ T cells sorted from blood, collected in a trial of the OX40 agonist ivuxolimab. All receptors derive from an adult with an advanced solid tumor such as melanoma, head and neck, liver or kidney cancer. Both conserved end residues are part of each CDR3. The D gene is left open where the match is weak. A row's size may be missing; if present it is once, few, many or a size class.

V,D,length,J,size,CDR3,DNA
TRBV5-1,.,14,TRBJ2-7,.,CASRQVPTSYEQYF,TGCGCCAGCAGACAAGTCCCGACCTCCTACGAGCAGTACTTC
TRBV20-1,.,11,TRBJ2-1,.,CSARLGWEQFF,TGCAGTGCTAGGCTAGGTTGGGAGCAGTTCTTC
TRBV7-9,.,14,TRBJ2-7,.,CASSLDTVSYEQYF,TGTGCCAGCAGCTTAGACACAGTCTCCTACGAGCAGTACTTC
TRBV10-3,.,12,TRBJ1-2,.,CAISEGHNGYTF,TGTGCCATCAGTGAGGGACATAACGGCTACACCTTC
TRBV6-5,.,16,TRBJ2-7,.,CASSYRAGSGSYEQYF,TGTGCCAGCAGTTACCGAGCAGGTAGCGGATCCTACGAGCAGTACTTC
TRBV5-1,TRBD1,14,TRBJ2-1,.,CASSWTGSGNEQFF,TGCGCCAGCAGCTGGACAGGGTCCGGGAATGAGCAGTTCTTC
TRBV11-2,TRBD1,17,TRBJ2-3,.,CASSPQGGQVFADTQYF,TGTGCCAGCAGCCCCCAGGGGGGACAGGTTTTTGCAGATACGCAGTATTTT
TRBV19,.,20,TRBJ2-1,.,CASSMSGGDLAWSSYNEQFF,TGTGCCAGTAGTATGTCCGGCGGGGACCTAGCGTGGAGCTCCTACAATGAGCAGTTCTTC
TRBV30,TRBD2,14,TRBJ2-3,.,CAWSLAGGPDTQYF,TGTGCCTGGAGCTTAGCGGGGGGGCCAGATACGCAGTATTTT
TRBV18,.,13,TRBJ2-1,.,CASSEGEVDEQFF,TGTGCCAGCTCAGAAGGGGAGGTCGATGAGCAGTTCTTC
TRBV5-5,TRBD1,16,TRBJ2-5,.,CASLDRDRGGQETQYF,TGTGCCAGCCTCGACCGGGACAGGGGGGGTCAAGAGACCCAGTACTTC
TRBV6-4,.,13,TRBJ2-3,.,CATKGTGADTQYF,TGTGCCACCAAAGGGACCGGTGCAGATACGCAGTATTTT
TRBV18,TRBD1,14,TRBJ1-1,.,CASSPDRGRTEAFF,TGTGCCAGCTCACCGGACAGGGGCCGAACTGAAGCTTTCTTT
TRBV19,TRBD1,14,TRBJ2-7,.,CASSPRQGRYEQYF,TGTGCCAGTAGCCCCCGACAGGGGAGGTACGAGCAGTACTTC
TRBV4-2,.,18,TRBJ2-7,.,CASSLPDPQAKECYEQYF,TGTGCCAGCAGCCTCCCGGACCCACAGGCCAAAGAGTGCTACGAGCAGTACTTC
TRBV30,.,14,TRBJ2-7,few,CAWSGGGPKYEQYF,TGTGCCTGGAGCGGCGGAGGGCCGAAATACGAGCAGTACTTC
TRBV2,.,15,TRBJ1-5,.,CASRRGTVSNQPQHF,TGTGCCAGCAGGAGAGGGACGGTCAGCAATCAGCCCCAGCATTTT
TRBV9,TRBD1,16,TRBJ1-3,.,CASSVEGQITGNTIYF,TGTGCCAGCAGCGTAGAGGGACAGATCACTGGAAACACCATATATTTT
TRBV19,.,13,TRBJ2-7,.,CASRGGYPTEQYF,TGTGCCAGTAGGGGGGGTTACCCTACCGAGCAGTACTTC
TRBV6-4,TRBD2,15,TRBJ2-7,.,CASSFYRDYTYEQYF,TGTGCCAGCAGTTTTTACCGGGACTACACCTACGAGCAGTACTTC
TRBV5-4,.,13,TRBJ1-1,.,CASSSPGRTEAFF,TGTGCCAGCAGCTCCCCAGGGCGGACTGAAGCTTTCTTT
TRBV5-5,.,13,TRBJ1-2,.,CASSLMGDYGYTF,TGTGCCAGCAGCTTGATGGGGGACTATGGCTACACCTTC
TRBV25-1,.,13,TRBJ1-1,.,CASTSSPGPEAFF,TGTGCCAGCACCTCATCCCCGGGGCCTGAAGCTTTCTTT
TRBV9,TRBD1,14,TRBJ2-3,few,CASSAGGWADTQYF,TGTGCCAGCAGCGCAGGGGGCTGGGCAGATACGCAGTATTTT
TRBV15,TRBD2,21,TRBJ2-1,.,CATSILRDSGMGSGSYNEQFF,TGTGCCACCAGCATCCTTCGGGATAGCGGGATGGGGTCTGGCTCCTACAATGAGCAGTTCTTC
TRBV19,.,14,TRBJ1-2,.,CASSTSGQVGGYTF,TGTGCCAGTAGTACTTCGGGACAAGTCGGTGGCTACACCTTC
TRBV6-6,.,13,TRBJ1-2,once,CASRSGAYYGYTF,TGTGCCAGCAGGTCGGGGGCGTACTATGGCTACACCTTC
TRBV5-1,.,14,TRBJ1-2,.,CASSLDGLTGGYTF,TGCGCCAGCAGCTTGGACGGACTGACTGGGGGCTACACCTTC
TRBV5-8,TRBD1,16,TRBJ1-3,.,CASSALDRAPGNTIYF,TGTGCCAGCAGCGCCCTGGACAGGGCCCCAGGAAACACCATATATTTT
TRBV6-1,.,13,TRBJ2-3,.,CASSDMETDTQYF,TGTGCCAGCAGTGACATGGAGACAGATACGCAGTATTTT
TRBV6-1,.,16,TRBJ1-2,.,CASSDYWAGAFHGYTF,TGTGCCAGCAGTGATTACTGGGCAGGGGCGTTTCATGGCTACACCTTC
TRBV2,.,13,TRBJ2-1,.,CASRFTWGNEQFF,TGTGCCAGCAGGTTTACCTGGGGGAATGAGCAGTTCTTC
TRBV18,.,14,TRBJ1-2,once,CASSPLRQLYGYTF,TGTGCCAGCTCACCATTACGTCAGCTCTATGGCTACACCTTC
TRBV7-2,TRBD1,13,TRBJ1-2,.,CASSRDRNYGYTF,TGTGCCAGCAGCCGGGACAGGAATTATGGCTACACCTTC
TRBV4-3,.,15,TRBJ2-4,.,CASSQEIGLKNIQYF,TGCGCCAGCAGCCAAGAGATCGGGCTCAAAAACATTCAGTACTTC
TRBV11-2,.,13,TRBJ2-3,.,CASSFAVGDTQYF,TGTGCCAGCAGCTTCGCCGTGGGAGATACGCAGTATTTT
TRBV7-9,.,17,TRBJ2-1,.,CASSPLLRAASTNEQFF,TGTGCCAGCAGCCCCCTCCTGAGGGCGGCCTCTACCAATGAGCAGTTCTTC
TRBV28,.,13,TRBJ2-7,.,CASSWGHNNEQYF,TGTGCCAGCAGTTGGGGACATAACAACGAGCAGTACTTC
TRBV10-3,TRBD2,16,TRBJ2-3,.,CAISEWTGGAVDTQYF,TGTGCCATCAGTGAGTGGACCGGGGGGGCCGTAGATACGCAGTATTTT
TRBV5-5,TRBD1,17,TRBJ1-4,.,CASSPNMGQGNNEKLFF,TGTGCCAGCAGCCCTAACATGGGACAGGGGAACAATGAAAAACTGTTTTTT